Listed here are 32 T cell receptor beta chains from one sample, sequenced in a study of early T cells in non-severe SARS-CoV-2 infection (dated by TCRdb to about 2021). Libraries came from 5' RACE. Sequencer: NextSeq 500. TCRdb trimmed the raw reads at Q25, called clones with MiXCR and kept productive beta chains. Rows with one shared CDR3 protein collapse into an entry with the most common genes and DNA. The sample includes tens of thousands of distinct CDR3 sequences, with over 9% observed a single time. The ten largest clones take up approximately 1.7% of the sample. Sequencing was done on a sample of whole blood. All receptors derive from an adult who was a healthcare worker with PCR-confirmed SARS-CoV-2 infection or an uninfected control (not recorded which).

This clonotype was picked up a small number of times. The J gene is TRBJ2-7, the V gene TRBV10-1, with 13 bases matching TRBD2. CDR1 and CDR2 from the germline V gene are WNHNN and SYGVQD (reference sequence). The CDR3 runs to 19 residues. V dropped 2 bases and J dropped 0; count of bases not matched to a gene: 10. CDR3 sequence reads: CASSEARLAGGPSSYEQYF. Written as DNA, the CDR3 is TGCGCCAGCAGTGAGGCCCGACTAGCGGGGGGCCCCAGCTCCTACGAGCAGTACTTC.

This clonotype has just a few counts. This sequence joins TRBV30 and TRBJ2-3; D is undetermined. This CDR3 spans 13 amino acids. Trimming took 0 bases from V and 1 from J, leaving 5 bases between them. Per the germline V gene, CDR1 is GTSNPN and CDR2 is SVGIG (reference sequence). This CDR3 reads CAWSVLGTDTQYF. For the CDR3, the DNA is TGTGCCTGGAGTGTACTGGGCACAGATACGCAGTATTTT.

The chain couples TRBV6-1 to TRBJ1-1; no definite D call. The germline V gene encodes CDR1 MNHNS and CDR2 SASEGT. Trimming stripped 6 bases from V and 1 base from J, with 18 bases between. CDR3 length: 16 residues. The CDR3 sequence is CASSDGTRFRNTEAFF. In DNA, the CDR3 is TGTGCCAGCAGCGATGGCACCCGATTCAGGAACACTGAAGCTTTCTTT.

This clonotype was seen ten or more times. This sequence joins TRBV4-3 and TRBJ2-5, with TRBD2 matching 14 bases. From germline, CDR1 is LGHNA and CDR2 YSLEER. There are 16 residues in the CDR3. V was clipped by 1 base and J by 5 bases; unmatched bases: 3. The CDR3 loop is CASSQAGLAGVETQYF. DNA for the CDR3: TGCGCCAGCAGCCAAGCGGGACTAGCGGGGGTTGAGACCCAGTACTTC.

In this sample, this clonotype turned up many times. This chain joins TRBV3-1 and TRBJ2-7; D is perhaps TRBD1 (5 bases). The germline V and J ends were trimmed by 1 base and 1 base, with 14 bases remaining between them. In germline, CDR1 is LGHDT, CDR2 YNNKEL (reference sequence). The CDR3 sequence is 16 residues long. For the CDR3, the DNA is TGTGCCAGCAGCCAAGGGCTAGGACACGAGTCCTACGAGCAGTACTTC. The encoded protein is CASSQGLGHESYEQYF.

This clonotype was recorded at least ten times. The CDR3: CASGLGQTDSPLHF. The CDR3 region has the DNA TGTGCCAGCGGTTTGGGACAGACGGATTCACCCCTCCACTTT. The chain is built from TRBV7-6 and TRBJ1-6, with 7 positions matching TRBD1. Germline-derived CDR1 and CDR2 are SGHVS and FNYEAQ. V shed 8 bases, J shed 8 bases, and the junction held 9 bases outside the gene matches. CDR3 length equals 14 residues. The full variable domain, with the rest looked up from reference TRBV7-6 and TRBJ1-6, is GAGVSQSPRYKVTKRGQDVALRCDPISGHVSLYWYRQALGQGPEFLTYFNYEAQQDKSGLPNDRFSAERPEGSISTLTIQRTEQRDSAMYRCASGLGQTDSPLHFGNGTRLTVT.

V gene TRBV7-2 combines with J gene TRBJ2-2; the D is unclear. The CDR3 length is 15 residues. Germline assignment: CDR1 SGHTA and CDR2 FQGNSA. V shed 2 bases and J shed 1 base, with 8 bases lying between them. This CDR3 is CASSLNTKNTGELFF. The CDR3 region has the DNA TGTGCCAGCAGCTTAAACACAAAGAACACCGGGGAGCTGTTTTTT.

This chain links TRBV28 with TRBJ2-1, with D perhaps assigned TRBD1 or TRBD2 (5 bases each). Germline V lookup: CDR1 MDHEN, CDR2 SYDVKM. CDR3 length: 12 residues. V shed 8 bases and J shed 9 bases, with 14 bases lying between them. The CDR3 protein is CASCVGGGEQFF. DNA of the CDR3: TGTGCCAGCTGCGTTGGGGGTGGTGAGCAGTTCTTC.

The chain's CDR3 is CASRSSRHIYGYTF. The CDR3 DNA is TGTGCCAGCAGGAGTTCCAGGCATATCTATGGCTACACCTTC. The gene calls are TRBV2 and TRBJ1-2, with D unclear. Germline V gene sequence: CDR1 SNHLY, CDR2 FYNNEI. This CDR3 is built from 14 residues. Trimming left V 6 bases short and J 4 bases short, with 15 bases between.

This clonotype appeared once. CDR3 sequence: CASSPGQRPDTQYF. The CDR3 coding sequence is TGTGCCAGCAGTCCAGGACAACGCCCAGATACGCAGTATTTT. J is TRBJ2-3 and V is TRBV28, with D possibly being TRBD1 (5 bases). Trimming shortened V by 5 bases and J by 4 bases, and 13 bases separated the two germline ends. This CDR3 has 14 amino acids. The germline CDR1 and CDR2 sequences are MDHEN and SYDVKM.

This clonotype was found many times. The J gene is TRBJ2-1, the V gene TRBV3-1; 8 nucleotides match TRBD2. CDR3 length equals 15 residues. Trimming took 4 bases from V and 7 from J; bases not matched to a gene: 9. Germline V gene lookup returns CDR1 LGHDT and CDR2 YNNKEL (reference sequence). CDR3 coding DNA: TGTGCCAGCAGCCCCAAAGGACTAGCTGCGAATGAGCAGTTCTTC. Translation: CASSPKGLAANEQFF.

The chain employs TRBV20-1 and TRBJ2-2; D not resolved. The V gene lost 7 bases and the J gene lost 3 bases, with 9 bases spanning the gap. The germline gives CDR1 DFQATT, CDR2 SNEGSKA (reference sequence). The CDR3 runs to 12 residues. DNA for the CDR3: TGCAGTGTGTACCAGGACACCGGGGAGCTGTTTTTT. Its protein is CSVYQDTGELFF.

In this sample, this clonotype turned up many times. V usage is TRBV7-9 and J usage is TRBJ1-6, with D perhaps TRBD1 (5 bases). The CDR3 is 15 residues long. Germline CDR1 reads SEHNR; CDR2 reads FQNEAQ (reference sequence). The CDR3 loop is CASGKASSYNSPLHF. The CDR3 DNA is TGTGCTTCAGGGAAGGCTAGCTCCTATAATTCACCCCTCCACTTT.

This clonotype was observed a few times. This chain links TRBV2 with TRBJ2-7; possible D gene TRBD1, 6 bases. This CDR3 contains 13 residues. The V gene lost 6 bases and the J gene lost 2 bases, with 11 bases spanning the gap. Germline assignment: CDR1 SNHLY and CDR2 FYNNEI. The CDR3 nucleotides read TGTGCCAGCAGCGGGACAATCCCCTACGAGCAGTACTTC. Its protein is CASSGTIPYEQYF.

This clonotype was counted a few times. CDR3 bases: TGTGCCAGCAGGACTAGCGGGGCAACCTACGAGCAGTACTTC. Translation: CASRTSGATYEQYF. The rearrangement links TRBV2 to TRBJ2-7; 11 bases map to TRBD2. In germline, CDR1 is SNHLY, CDR2 FYNNEI. This CDR3 has 14 amino acids. V shed 6 bases and J 2 bases; nucleotides not matched to a gene: 3.

This clonotype was seen ten or more times. This sequence joins TRBV10-1 and TRBJ2-1; D may be TRBD1 (5 bases). This CDR3 comprises 16 residues. Between the trimmed V and J ends, which lost 5 bases and 0 bases, there was a span of 14 bases. CDR1 WNHNN and CDR2 SYGVQD come from the germline V gene (reference sequence). The CDR3 here is CASSQGPPSSYNEQFF. The CDR3, as DNA: TGCGCCAGCAGTCAGGGCCCCCCGAGCTCCTACAATGAGCAGTTCTTC.

The chain has TRBV10-3 and TRBJ2-1; 11 bases fit TRBD2. CDR1 is ENHRY, CDR2 SYGVKD, per germline. The CDR3 is 15 residues long. Trimming took 2 bases from V and 5 from J; bases not matched to a gene: 2. The CDR3 loop reads CAISETSGGNNEQFF. The DNA of the CDR3 is TGTGCCATCAGTGAGACTAGCGGGGGAAACAATGAGCAGTTCTTC.

In this sample, this clonotype turned up many times. The chain couples TRBV30 to TRBJ2-3; D is ambiguous. The CDR3 consists of 15 residues. From germline, CDR1 is GTSNPN and CDR2 SVGIG (reference sequence). Trimming removed 5 bases at V and 2 bases at J, with 17 bases between. The CDR3 DNA reads as TGTGCCTGGGGGGTCGACACGTTGGCCACAGATACGCAGTATTTT. Its protein product is CAWGVDTLATDTQYF.

V and J are TRBV10-2 and TRBJ1-1, with D unresolved. Trimming left V 5 bases short and J 5 bases short, with 6 bases between. Per the germline V gene, CDR1 is WSHSY and CDR2 is SAAADI. The CDR3 loop spans 11 amino acids. The CDR3 DNA reads as TGCGCCAGCAGTCGAACGACTGAAGCTTTCTTT. It is translated as CASSRTTEAFF.

A few counts support this clonotype. The rearrangement uses TRBV12-5 and TRBJ2-1; D unclear. This CDR3 spans 14 amino acids. From germline, CDR1 is LGHNT and CDR2 FRNRAP. The V end lost 2 bases, the J end lost 8 bases, and 13 bases lay between the germline ends. CDR3 loop: CASGLPRSPDEQFF. DNA for the CDR3: TGTGCTAGTGGTTTGCCCAGGTCGCCCGATGAGCAGTTCTTC.

The genes are TRBV30 and TRBJ2-2, with D possibly TRBD1 on 5 matching bases. CDR1 GTSNPN and CDR2 SVGIG come from the germline V gene (reference sequence). V was cut by 7 bases and J by 5 bases, with 14 bases left in between. The CDR3 contains 13 residues. CDR3 sequence (DNA): TGTGCCTTGGTCAGGGAAGGGACCGGGGAGCTGTTTTTT. It specifies CALVREGTGELFF.

The chain carries TRBV1 and TRBJ1-5. TRBV1 is designated a pseudogene. The CDR3 extends over 19 amino acids. In DNA, the CDR3 is TGCACCAGCAGCCAAGAAAAGCCCTGGGGAGGGAGAAGCAATCAGCCCCAGCATTTT. Translated, it gives CTSSQEKPWGGRSNQPQHF.

The chain is built from TRBV7-6 and TRBJ2-2; 8 positions match TRBD2. Germline-derived CDR1 and CDR2 are SGHVS and FNYEAQ. The V segment lost 5 bases and the J segment 2 bases; nucleotides outside the gene matches: 4. This CDR3 region has 15 residues. The CDR3 DNA is TGTGCCAGCAGCACCAGGACTAGCAACACCGGGGAGCTGTTTTTT. Encoded protein: CASSTRTSNTGELFF.

This clonotype appeared many times. This chain links TRBV2 with TRBJ2-2, with D tentatively TRBD1 or TRBD2 (7 bases each). The CDR3 is 16 residues long. From germline, CDR1 is SNHLY and CDR2 FYNNEI. The V end was cut by 2 bases, the J end by 6 bases, with 16 bases between. The CDR3 DNA follows: TGTGCCAGCAGTGAAAGCGGGACAGTTATTCCCGGGGAGCTGTTTTTT. It codes for CASSESGTVIPGELFF. Full variable domain (missing parts from reference TRBV2 and TRBJ2-2): EPEVTQTPSHQVTQMGQEVILRCVPISNHLYFYWYRQILGQKVEFLVSFYNNEISEKSEIFDDQFSVERPDGSNFTLKIRSTKLEDSAMYFCASSESGTVIPGELFFGEGSRLTVL.

This clonotype has a handful of counts. J is TRBJ2-3 and V is TRBV20-1; 11 bases align to TRBD2. The ends lost 6 bases at V and 2 bases at J; junction bases unmatched: 4. The CDR3 covers 14 residues. Germline V gene sequence: CDR1 DFQATT, CDR2 SNEGSKA (reference sequence). The CDR3 loop is CSARLAGTTDTQYF. For the CDR3, the DNA is TGCAGTGCGAGACTAGCGGGGACCACAGATACGCAGTATTTT.

This clonotype turned up a few times. The rearrangement links TRBV20-1 to TRBJ2-3; D is perhaps TRBD1 (5 bases). Between the trimmed V and J ends, which lost 0 bases and 5 bases, there was a span of 12 bases. The CDR3 consists of 14 residues. CDR1 is DFQATT, CDR2 SNEGSKA, per germline (reference sequence). The CDR3 reads CSARDGAGLDTQYF. The CDR3 nucleotides read TGCAGTGCTAGAGATGGGGCAGGCCTAGATACGCAGTATTTT.

This clonotype was observed at least ten times. The gene calls are TRBV28 and TRBJ2-3, with 7 bases lining up with TRBD2. Germline lookup yields CDR1 MDHEN and CDR2 SYDVKM. The CDR3 covers 13 residues. The V segment lost 4 bases and the J segment 3 bases; nucleotides outside the gene matches: 1. CDR3 in amino acids: CASSSAGTDTQYF. The CDR3 DNA is TGTGCCAGCAGTTCAGCGGGGACAGATACGCAGTATTTT.

The chain couples TRBV12-3 or TRBV12-4 to TRBJ1-2; D is undetermined. Trimming removed 6 bases from V and 7 bases from J, with 15 bases in between. The CDR3 length is 13 residues. The CDR3 here is CASRREGKSGYTF. The CDR3 coding sequence is TGTGCCAGCAGGAGGGAGGGAAAGAGTGGCTACACCTTC.

This clonotype was seen only a few times. This sequence joins TRBV7-9 and TRBJ2-1; 9 bases fit TRBD2. Germline V gives CDR1 SEHNR, CDR2 FQNEAQ (reference sequence). V lost 0 bases and J lost 10; bases outside the gene matches: 7. The CDR3 has 15 residues. CDR3 sequence (DNA): TGTGCCAGCAGCTTAGCAGGCCTAGCGGGGCGGGAGCAGTTCTTC. It translates to CASSLAGLAGREQFF.

At least ten counts were recorded for this clonotype. V and J are TRBV27 and TRBJ2-3; 12 nucleotides line up with TRBD2. The CDR3 consists of 13 residues. The V gene end was trimmed by 5 bases and the J gene end by 12 bases; junction bases not matched to a gene: 6. Germline V gene lookup returns CDR1 MNHEY and CDR2 SMNVEV (reference sequence). The CDR3 DNA is TGTGCCAGCAGTCCCAGGACTAGCGGGATACAGTATTTT. This translates into CASSPRTSGIQYF.

This clonotype was found many times. The chain employs TRBV6-5 and TRBJ1-1; TRBD1 matches 9 bases. The CDR3 contains 16 residues. J lost 0 bases, V lost 6 bases, and 8 bases had no gene match. The V gene's germline CDR1 is MNHEY and CDR2 SVGAGI. The CDR3 nucleotides are TGTGCCAGCAGCCTCGACCGGGACAGGGTGAACACTGAAGCTTTCTTT. The encoded protein is CASSLDRDRVNTEAFF.

At least ten counts were recorded for this clonotype. The chain combines TRBV30 with TRBJ2-3; no firm D call. CDR1 is GTSNPN and CDR2 is SVGIG in the germline V gene (reference sequence). V lost 0 bases and J lost 4, with 17 bases in between. This CDR3 comprises 16 residues. The CDR3 here is CAWSVELLGYSDTQYF. The CDR3 DNA is TGTGCCTGGAGTGTTGAACTATTGGGTTACTCAGATACGCAGTATTTT.